This section outlines one TCR beta chain sequence together with its context. This sample was included in a study of Ad26.COV2.S vaccination and SARS-CoV-2 variants. In the study overall: A participant enrolled in the COV1001 Ad26.COV2.S trial arm provided the sample. Once or twice, 56 days apart, Ad26.COV2.S was delivered intramuscularly.

The treatment: about 20 received Ad26.COV2.S at low or high dose, single or two shots; 5 received placebo; per-sample allocation not given. Sampling took place 63 days after the first vaccine or placebo injection. CDR3 size: 13 residues. Germline V CDR1 and CDR2: MNHNY, SVGAGI (reference sequence). V was cut by 2 bases and J by 4 bases, with 9 bases left in between. Here immunoSEQ multiplex PCR was the method, and the copy in TCRdb shows in-frame clones only, minus some. Of some 480,000 clones listed, 70% to 90% are singletons. This chain links TRBV6-6 with TRBJ2-7; D may be TRBD1 (6 bases). The receptor's source is a person aged 18 to 59 who received the Ad26.COV2.S COVID-19 vaccine or a placebo. The source material was peripheral blood, sampled in a trial of Ad26.COV2.S vaccine versus placebo. The CDR3 spells CASSYRDIYEQYF. The CDR3 nucleotides read TGTGCCAGCAGTTACCGGGACATATACGAGCAGTACTTC.